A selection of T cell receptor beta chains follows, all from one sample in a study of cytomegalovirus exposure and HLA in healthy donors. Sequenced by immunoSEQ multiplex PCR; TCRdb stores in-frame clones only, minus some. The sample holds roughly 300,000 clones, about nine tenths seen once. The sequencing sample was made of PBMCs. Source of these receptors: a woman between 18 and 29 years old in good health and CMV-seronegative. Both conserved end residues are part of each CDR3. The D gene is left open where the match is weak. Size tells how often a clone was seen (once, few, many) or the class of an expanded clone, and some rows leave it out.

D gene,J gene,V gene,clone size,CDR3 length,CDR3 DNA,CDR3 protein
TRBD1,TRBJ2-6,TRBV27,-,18,TGTGCCAGCAGTTTCAAGGGACAGGGGCTTTGGGGGGCCAACGTCCTGACTTTC,CASSFKGQGLWGANVLTF
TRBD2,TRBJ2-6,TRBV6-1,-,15,TGTGCCAGCAGGCCGGGGGGAGCTGGGGCCAACGTCCTGACTTTC,CASRPGGAGANVLTF
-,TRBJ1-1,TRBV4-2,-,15,TGTGCCAGCAGGTACGATTACAGTACTAACACTGAAGCTTTCTTT,CASRYDYSTNTEAFF
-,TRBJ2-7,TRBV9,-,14,TGTGCCAGCAGCGCCACTGGGACAACCTACGAGCAGTACTTC,CASSATGTTYEQYF
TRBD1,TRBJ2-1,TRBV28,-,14,TGTGCCAGCAGTCATGACAGGGGCTACAATGAGCAGTTCTTC,CASSHDRGYNEQFF
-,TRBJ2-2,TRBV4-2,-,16,TGTGCCAGCAGCCAAGATAGGAGTCCCCCCGCCGGGGAGCTGTTTTTT,CASSQDRSPPAGELFF
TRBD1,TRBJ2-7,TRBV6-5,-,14,TGTGCCAGCAGTCCGGGACAGAAGCTTTACGAGCAGTACTTC,CASSPGQKLYEQYF
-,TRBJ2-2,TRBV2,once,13,TGTGCCAGCAGAGGGGCTTTTACCGGGGAGCTGTTTTTT,CASRGAFTGELFF
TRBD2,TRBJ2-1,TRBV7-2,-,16,TGTGCCAGCAGCTTAGTCTTACTAGCGGAAGACAATGAGCAGTTCTTC,CASSLVLLAEDNEQFF
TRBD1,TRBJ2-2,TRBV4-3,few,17,TGCGCCAGCAGCCAAGATAGTGCAGGGGGCGCGACCGGGGAGCTGTTTTTT,CASSQDSAGGATGELFF
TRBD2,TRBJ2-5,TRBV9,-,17,TGTGCCAGCAGCGTCGGGCTAGCGGGGGGAGGACAAGAGACCCAGTACTTC,CASSVGLAGGGQETQYF
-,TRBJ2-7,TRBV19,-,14,TGTGCCAGTAGTAGGGGCAGGGGAACCTACGAGCAGTACTTC,CASSRGRGTYEQYF